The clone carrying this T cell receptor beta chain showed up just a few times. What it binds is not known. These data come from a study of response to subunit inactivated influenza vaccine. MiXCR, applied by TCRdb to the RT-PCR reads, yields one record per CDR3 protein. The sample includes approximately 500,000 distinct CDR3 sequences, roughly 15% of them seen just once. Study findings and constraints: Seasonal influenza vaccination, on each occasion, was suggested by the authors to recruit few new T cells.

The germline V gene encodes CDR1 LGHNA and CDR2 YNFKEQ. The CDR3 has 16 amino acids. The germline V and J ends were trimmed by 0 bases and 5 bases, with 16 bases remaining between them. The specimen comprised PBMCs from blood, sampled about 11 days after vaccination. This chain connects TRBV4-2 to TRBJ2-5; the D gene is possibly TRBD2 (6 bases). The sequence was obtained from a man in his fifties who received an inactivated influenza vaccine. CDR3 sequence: CASSQEAGLRWETQYF. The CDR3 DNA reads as TGTGCCAGCAGCCAAGAGGCGGGACTGCGGTGGGAGACCCAGTACTTC.